The 30 T cell receptor beta chains in this list originate from one sample, sequenced in a study of T cell responses to AZD1222 COVID-19 vaccine. Here immunoSEQ multiplex PCR was the method, and the copy in TCRdb shows in-frame clones only, minus some. The repertoire holds some 160,000 clones, about 83% seen once, with over 1% in the top ten. The specimen was peripheral blood, collected 28 days after the second AZD1222 dose. All receptors derive from an adult who received the AZD1222 COVID-19 vaccine.

V usage is TRBV7-2 and J usage is TRBJ1-2; a weak D match, TRBD1 (5 bases). The CDR3 totals 15 residues. CDR1 SGHTA and CDR2 FQGNSA come from the germline V gene. Trimming took off 5 bases at V and 2 bases at J, with 15 bases between the two ends. DNA for the CDR3: TGTGCCAGCAGCCCTCAGGGCGGCATCAACTATGGCTACACCTTC. It translates to CASSPQGGINYGYTF.

This rearrangement joins TRBV5-1 to TRBJ2-1; perhaps TRBD2 as D (7 bases). The CDR3 runs 15 residues. Germline CDR1 reads SGHRS; CDR2 reads YFSETQ. Trimming left V 4 bases short and J 0 bases short, with 11 bases between. The DNA of the CDR3 is TGCGCCAGCAGCCCTGGGGGGGCCTCCTACAATGAGCAGTTCTTC. This sequence encodes CASSPGGASYNEQFF. Using reference TRBV5-1 and TRBJ2-1 for the parts outside the CDR3, the full variable domain is KAGVTQTPRYLIKTRGQQVTLSCSPISGHRSVSWYQQTPGQGLQFLFEYFSETQRNKGNFPGRFSGRQFSNSRSEMNVSTLELGDSALYLCASSPGGASYNEQFFGPGTRLTVL.

This clone was seen once. The CDR3 nucleotides are TGTGCCAGCAGTCACCGGAGCGCAACTAATGAAAAACTGTTTTTT. Its translation is CASSHRSATNEKLFF. J is TRBJ1-4 and V is TRBV27; D not resolved. Germline assignment: CDR1 MNHEY and CDR2 SMNVEV (reference sequence). This CDR3 has 15 residues. V lost 5 bases, J lost 0 bases, and 10 bases lay in between. Complete variable domain (other parts from reference TRBV27 and TRBJ1-4): EAQVTQNPRYLITVTGKKLTVTCSQNMNHEYMSWYRQDPGLGLRQIYYSMNVEVTDKGDVPEGYKVSRKEKRNFPLILESPSPNQTSLYFCASSHRSATNEKLFFGSGTQLSVL.

The J gene is TRBJ1-4, the V gene TRBV19; D unclear. The germline V and J ends were trimmed by 11 bases and 8 bases, with 9 bases remaining between them. Germline V gives CDR1 LNHDA, CDR2 SQIVND (reference sequence). CDR3 length: 10 residues. This CDR3 reads CASKGEKLFF. The CDR3 DNA follows: TGTGCCTCCAAAGGGGAAAAACTGTTTTTT.

The genes are TRBV5-8 and TRBJ1-1; 7 bases match TRBD1. J lost 5 bases, V lost 4 bases, and 8 bases had no gene match. This CDR3 has 14 amino acids. Germline CDR1 reads SGHTS; CDR2 reads YDEGEE. CDR3 in DNA: TGTGCCAGCAGCACTGGACTCAGGGGGACTGAAGCTTTCTTT. This gives the protein CASSTGLRGTEAFF.

V is TRBV18 and J is TRBJ1-2; tentatively, D is TRBD1 (5 bases). The CDR3 length is 14 residues. The V end lost 3 bases, the J end lost 5 bases, and 13 bases lay between the germline ends. The germline V gene has CDR1 KGHSH and CDR2 LQKENI. CDR3 residues: CASSPDSGPYGYTF. CDR3 DNA sequence: TGTGCCAGCTCACCCGACAGTGGACCTTATGGCTACACCTTC. The entire variable domain, with the rest obtained from reference TRBV18 and TRBJ1-2, is as follows: NAGVMQNPRHLVRRRGQEARLRCSPMKGHSHVYWYRQLPEEGLKFMVYLQKENIIDESGMPKERFSAEFPKEGPSILRIQQVVRGDSAAYFCASSPDSGPYGYTFGSGTRLTVV.

This clone was counted a single time. The gene calls are TRBV19 and TRBJ2-3; TRBD2 matches at 11 bases. CDR3 length equals 14 residues. V shed 4 bases and J 6 bases; nucleotides not matched to a gene: 3. Germline CDR1 is LNHDA and CDR2 is SQIVND (reference sequence). This chain's CDR3 is CASSTRLAGDTQYF. Written as DNA, the CDR3 is TGTGCCAGTAGTACTAGACTAGCGGGGGATACGCAGTATTTT.

The count of this clone is one. The V and J genes are TRBV7-9 and TRBJ2-7, with TRBD1 as a possible D gene (6 bases). This CDR3 is 15 amino acids long. The germline V gene encodes CDR1 SEHNR and CDR2 FQNEAQ (reference sequence). Trimming left V 2 bases short and J 2 bases short, with 13 bases between. CDR3 DNA sequence: TGTGCCAGCAGCTTAAACAGGGAGCCCCCCTACGAGCAGTACTTC. It encodes CASSLNREPPYEQYF.

The chain employs TRBV27 and TRBJ1-5; D may be TRBD1 (5 bases). Germline loops: CDR1 MNHEY, CDR2 SMNVEV (reference sequence). This CDR3 is 17 amino acids long. V was shortened by 5 bases and J by 4 bases, with 21 bases between the two germline ends. CDR3 DNA sequence: TGTGCCAGCAGTGTGAGCCCAGACGCAGGGAGGAATCAGCCCCAGCATTTT. It is translated as CASSVSPDAGRNQPQHF.

The rearrangement joins TRBV5-4 to TRBJ2-5; tentative D call: TRBD1 (5 bases). The CDR3 loop spans 13 amino acids. The V and J ends lost 0 bases and 3 bases respectively, with 6 bases between them. CDR1 is SGHNT, CDR2 YYREEE, per germline (reference sequence). The CDR3 DNA is TGTGCCAGCAGCTTGGCCAGGGAAGAGACCCAGTACTTC. Its translation is CASSLAREETQYF.

The chain links TRBV5-1 to TRBJ2-5; 10 nucleotides match TRBD1. Unmatched junction bases numbered 7, after V lost 7 bases and J lost 4 bases. This CDR3 is built from 14 residues. The germline V gene encodes CDR1 SGHRS and CDR2 YFSETQ. CDR3 amino acids: CASAPGTGVETQYF. The CDR3 DNA is TGCGCCAGCGCCCCCGGGACAGGGGTAGAGACCCAGTACTTC.

The rearrangement joins TRBV4-1 to TRBJ1-4; the D gene is possibly TRBD1 (5 bases). CDR3 length: 14 amino acids. Germline CDR1 is MGHRA and CDR2 is YSYEKL. V was clipped by 2 bases and J by 6 bases, with 10 bases between them. CDR3 DNA: TGCGCCAGCAGCCAATGGGGGGGGGATGAAAAACTGTTTTTT. Translated, it gives CASSQWGGDEKLFF.

V gene TRBV9 combines with J gene TRBJ1-3; 9 nucleotides agree with TRBD1. The V gene's germline CDR1 is SGDLS and CDR2 YYNGEE. The CDR3 covers 15 residues. V shed 5 bases, J shed 4 bases, and the junction held 7 bases outside the gene matches. The CDR3 region is CASSKQGARGNTIYF. CDR3 nucleotide sequence: TGTGCCAGCAGTAAACAGGGGGCGCGCGGAAACACCATATATTTT.

V is TRBV9 and J is TRBJ1-2; the D is unclear. Looked up from germline, CDR1 is SGDLS and CDR2 is YYNGEE. V was trimmed by 6 bases and J by 1 base, leaving 13 bases between them. CDR3 length: 14 residues. The CDR3 sequence: CASTPDGRNYGYTF. Written as DNA, the CDR3 is TGTGCCAGCACCCCGGACGGACGTAACTATGGCTACACCTTC.

The gene calls are TRBV9 and TRBJ2-1; the D call may be TRBD1 or TRBD2 (5 bases each). This CDR3 spans 15 amino acids. V dropped 4 bases and J dropped 9 bases, with 20 bases sitting between them. The germline CDR1 and CDR2 sequences are SGDLS and YYNGEE. CDR3 coding DNA: TGTGCCAGCAGCTCACCAATTGGGGCCAGCGGTGAGCAGTTCTTC. Protein sequence: CASSSPIGASGEQFF.

V and J are TRBV30 and TRBJ2-2; 9 bases match TRBD2. CDR1 GTSNPN and CDR2 SVGIG come from the germline V gene (reference sequence). V trimming: 0 bases; J trimming: 6 bases; junction bases outside the gene matches: 5. The CDR3 is 15 residues long. CDR3 DNA: TGTGCCTGGAGTGTCGGCGGGGGGGCCCCCGGGGAGCTGTTTTTT. This translates into CAWSVGGGAPGELFF.

This clone has only one observation. This chain joins TRBV11-2 and TRBJ2-3, with 7 bases lining up with TRBD1. The CDR3 is made up of 13 amino acids. Germline CDR1 reads SGHAT; CDR2 reads FQNNGV. J lost 2 bases, V lost 5 bases, and 1 base had no gene match. CDR3 sequence: CASSGQATDTQYF. Written as DNA, the CDR3 is TGTGCCAGCAGCGGACAGGCCACAGATACGCAGTATTTT. Combining the CDR3 with reference TRBV11-2 and TRBJ2-3 gives the whole variable domain EAGVAQSPRYKIIEKRQSVAFWCNPISGHATLYWYQQILGQGPKLLIQFQNNGVVDDSQLPKDRFSAERLKGVDSTLKIQPAKLEDSAVYLCASSGQATDTQYFGPGTRLTVL.

The chain is built from TRBV6-5 and TRBJ2-2; 8 bases are shared with TRBD1. Trimming took 8 bases from V and 3 from J; bases not matched to a gene: 2. In germline, CDR1 is MNHEY, CDR2 SVGAGI. The CDR3 spans 13 residues. The CDR3 region has the DNA TGTGCCAGCCAGGGACAGGACACCGGGGAGCTGTTTTTT. It specifies CASQGQDTGELFF.

This chain joins TRBV7-2 and TRBJ2-5, with a tentative D call TRBD2 (5 bases). Trimming pared 7 bases from V and 5 bases from J, leaving 14 bases between. Germline V gene lookup returns CDR1 SGHTA and CDR2 FQGNSA. The CDR3 consists of 13 residues. CDR3 sequence (DNA): TGTGCCAGCACCAACCCCGCTAGCGAGACCCAGTACTTC. Its protein is CASTNPASETQYF.

This clone is a singleton in its sample. The chain couples TRBV7-6 to TRBJ1-5; 9 bases map to TRBD1. The CDR3 has 15 residues. Germline V CDR1 and CDR2: SGHVS, FNYEAQ. Losses at the gene ends were 5 bases for V and 3 bases for J; bases not matched to a gene: 5. CDR3 protein: CASSRWTGVNQPQHF. The CDR3 bases are TGTGCCAGCAGCCGTTGGACAGGGGTCAATCAGCCCCAGCATTTT.

The V and J genes are TRBV14 and TRBJ1-6; 9 bases align to TRBD1. The length of the CDR3 is 14 residues. CDR1 and CDR2 from the germline V gene are SGHDN and FVKESK. The V and J ends lost 1 base and 12 bases, in that order; junction bases with no gene match: 4. The CDR3 region is CASSQGTGALPLHF. CDR3 nucleotide sequence: TGTGCCAGCAGCCAAGGGACAGGGGCTTTACCCCTCCACTTT.

J is TRBJ2-7 and V is TRBV6-5; D might be TRBD2 (6 bases). CDR1 and CDR2 from the germline V gene are MNHEY and SVGAGI. Trimming left V 6 bases short and J 2 bases short, with 17 bases between. The CDR3 covers 15 residues. In DNA, the CDR3 is TGTGCCAGCAGCCCCTCCCGGGACTTTACCTACGAGCAGTACTTC. Its protein is CASSPSRDFTYEQYF.

The V gene is TRBV9, the J gene TRBJ1-3; D perhaps matches TRBD1 (5 bases). This CDR3 has 20 residues. Trimming stripped 4 bases from V and 0 bases from J, with 26 bases between. Germline V gives CDR1 SGDLS, CDR2 YYNGEE. The CDR3 protein is CASSQGALTSLVLSGNTIYF. The CDR3 coding sequence is TGTGCCAGCAGCCAAGGGGCCCTTACGTCCCTCGTTCTCTCTGGAAACACCATATATTTT.

The rearrangement links TRBV9 to TRBJ2-7, with 7 bases identical to TRBD2. Germline V gene sequence: CDR1 SGDLS, CDR2 YYNGEE. CDR3 length: 15 amino acids. Unmatched junction bases numbered 8, after V lost 0 bases and J lost 5 bases. The CDR3, as DNA: TGTGCCAGCAGCGTAGAGGTTGTGGGAGGGAACGAGCAGTACTTC. It codes for CASSVEVVGGNEQYF.

The CDR3 sequence is CASREEPNPGSPLHF. DNA of the CDR3: TGCGCCAGCAGGGAGGAGCCAAACCCTGGTTCACCCCTCCACTTT. The rearrangement joins TRBV5-1 to TRBJ1-6; no clear D. V lost 5 bases and J lost 9, with 18 bases in between. This CDR3 spans 15 amino acids. Per the germline V gene, CDR1 is SGHRS and CDR2 is YFSETQ.

The V gene is TRBV18, the J gene TRBJ2-7; TRBD2 aligns across 7 bases. The CDR3 is 14 residues long. The junction had 4 bases not matched to a gene; V was cut back by 3 bases and J by 2 bases. Germline V gives CDR1 KGHSH, CDR2 LQKENI. The CDR3 protein is CASSPSSGPYEQYF. The CDR3 DNA reads TGTGCCAGCTCACCCTCTAGCGGCCCCTACGAGCAGTACTTC.

The chain employs TRBV3-1 (or the pseudogene TRBV3-2) and TRBJ1-2; D possibly corresponds to TRBD1 (5 bases). Germline V gene data show CDR1 as LGHDT and CDR2 as YNNKEL (reference sequence). CDR3 length: 15 amino acids. V lost 1 base to trimming and J lost 7 bases, with 16 bases between them. The CDR3 DNA reads as TGTGCCAGCAGCCAAGGGCAGGGTGATGGAGGTGGCTACACCTTC. Protein product: CASSQGQGDGGGYTF.

A single count supports this clone. The chain links TRBV7-8 to TRBJ1-5; 7 bases map to TRBD1. Losses at the gene ends were 1 base for V and 3 bases for J; bases not matched to a gene: 3. CDR3 size: 15 residues. Germline CDR1 SGHVS, CDR2 FQNEAQ. The CDR3 spells CASSLGGQLNQPQHF. The CDR3 DNA is TGTGCCAGCAGCTTAGGGGGACAGCTCAATCAGCCCCAGCATTTT.

The chain is built from TRBV5-4 and TRBJ2-3; D may be TRBD1 or TRBD2 (5 bases each). Germline CDR1 reads SGHNT; CDR2 reads YYREEE (reference sequence). Trimming pared 3 bases from V and 5 bases from J, leaving 19 bases between. This CDR3 region has 16 residues. The CDR3 loop reads CASSSYREGRGDTQYF. CDR3 sequence (DNA): TGTGCCAGCAGCTCGTACCGTGAGGGGAGAGGAGATACGCAGTATTTT. The entire variable domain, with the rest obtained from reference TRBV5-4 and TRBJ2-3, is as follows: ETGVTQSPTHLIKTRGQQVTLRCSSQSGHNTVSWYQQALGQGPQFIFQYYREEENGRGNFPPRFSGLQFPNYSSELNVNALELDDSALYLCASSSYREGRGDTQYFGPGTRLTVL.

The chain joins TRBV29-1 to TRBJ2-3, with TRBD2 as a possible D gene (6 bases). The CDR3 runs 14 residues. CDR1 and CDR2 (germline): SQVTM, ANQGSEA. The V gene lost 3 bases and the J gene lost 5 bases, with 15 bases spanning the gap. CDR3 sequence: CSVDPRVGGDTQYF. The CDR3 nucleotides are TGCAGCGTTGACCCCAGGGTGGGGGGAGATACGCAGTATTTT.